The source of this TCR beta chain is a study of shared clonotypes between healthy human individuals. This CDR3 region has 11 residues. V dropped 6 bases and J dropped 6 bases, with 9 bases sitting between them. Germline CDR1 reads LGHNA; CDR2 reads YNFKEQ. CD8 cells classed as naive were CD45RO-negative and positively selected for CCR7, excluding terminally differentiated effector memory CD45RA+ cells. The test was conducted at deep level. Some clones are missing from TCRdb's copy, which holds only in-frame ones; the method was immunoSEQ multiplex PCR. The table lists about 590,000 clones, around 95% of them singletons.

The J gene is TRBJ2-7, the V gene TRBV4-2; D not resolved. The sequence derives from a young woman in good health. The sequenced sample consisted of naive CD8+ T cells sorted from blood. The CDR3, as DNA: TGTGCCAGCAGTACATCTAGCGAGCAGTACTTC. Protein: CASSTSSEQYF.